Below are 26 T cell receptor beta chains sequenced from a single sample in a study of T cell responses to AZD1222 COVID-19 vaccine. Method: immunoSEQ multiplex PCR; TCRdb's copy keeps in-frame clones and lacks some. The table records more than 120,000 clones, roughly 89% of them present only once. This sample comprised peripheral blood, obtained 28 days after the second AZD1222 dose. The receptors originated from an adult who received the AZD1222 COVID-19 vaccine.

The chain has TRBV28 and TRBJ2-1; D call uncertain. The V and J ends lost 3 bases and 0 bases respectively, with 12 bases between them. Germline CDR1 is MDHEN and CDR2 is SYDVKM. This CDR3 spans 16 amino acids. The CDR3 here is CASSFGGISSYNEQFF. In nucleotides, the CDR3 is TGTGCCAGCAGTTTTGGCGGAATAAGCTCCTACAATGAGCAGTTCTTC.

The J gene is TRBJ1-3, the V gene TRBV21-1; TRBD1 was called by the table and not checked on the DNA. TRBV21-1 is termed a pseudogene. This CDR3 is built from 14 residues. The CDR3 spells CASSFRCMGNTIYF. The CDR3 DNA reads TGTGCCAGCAGCTTCAGGTGCATGGGAAACACCATATATTTT.

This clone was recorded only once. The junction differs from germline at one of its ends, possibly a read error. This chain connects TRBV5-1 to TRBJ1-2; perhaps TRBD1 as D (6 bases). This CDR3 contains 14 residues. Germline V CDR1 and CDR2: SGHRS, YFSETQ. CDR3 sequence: CARSLAPGAGGYTF. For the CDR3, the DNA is TGCGCCCGCAGCTTGGCACCGGGGGCAGGGGGCTACACCTTC. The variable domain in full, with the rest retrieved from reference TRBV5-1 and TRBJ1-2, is KAGVTQTPRYLIKTRGQQVTLSCSPISGHRSVSWYQQTPGQGLQFLFEYFSETQRNKGNFPGRFSGRQFSNSRSEMNVSTLELGDSALYLCARSLAPGAGGYTFGSGTRLTVV.

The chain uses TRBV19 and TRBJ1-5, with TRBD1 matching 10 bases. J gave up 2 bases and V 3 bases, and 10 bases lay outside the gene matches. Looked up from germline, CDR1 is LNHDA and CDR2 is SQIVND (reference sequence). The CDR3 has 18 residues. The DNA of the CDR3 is TGTGCCAGTAGTATCCCGGGACAGGGGAAGGGTCGCAATCAGCCCCAGCATTTT. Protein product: CASSIPGQGKGRNQPQHF.

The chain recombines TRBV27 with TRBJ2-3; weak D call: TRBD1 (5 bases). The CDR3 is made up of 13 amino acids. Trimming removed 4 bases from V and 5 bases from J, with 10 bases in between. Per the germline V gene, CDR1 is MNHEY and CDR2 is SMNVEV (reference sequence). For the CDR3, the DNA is TGTGCCAGCAGTTCTCCAGGGCTAGATACGCAGTATTTT. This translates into CASSSPGLDTQYF.

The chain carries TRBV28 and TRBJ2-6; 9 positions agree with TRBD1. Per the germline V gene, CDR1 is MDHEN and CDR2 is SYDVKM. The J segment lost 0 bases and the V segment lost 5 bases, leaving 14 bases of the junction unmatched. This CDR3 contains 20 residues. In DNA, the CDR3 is TGTGCCAGCAGTCCCCGAACCCGGGACAGGGCCAGCTCTGGGGCCAACGTCCTGACTTTC. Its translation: CASSPRTRDRASSGANVLTF. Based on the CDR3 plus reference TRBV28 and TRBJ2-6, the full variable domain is DVKVTQSSRYLVKRTGEKVFLECVQDMDHENMFWYRQDPGLGLRLIYFSYDVKMKEKGDIPEGYSVSREKKERFSLILESASTNQTSMYLCASSPRTRDRASSGANVLTFGAGSRLTVL.

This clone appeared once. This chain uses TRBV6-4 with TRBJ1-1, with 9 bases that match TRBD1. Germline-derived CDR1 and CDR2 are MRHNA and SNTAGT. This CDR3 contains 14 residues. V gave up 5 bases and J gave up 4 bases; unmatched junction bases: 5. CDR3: CASSWTGATTEAFF. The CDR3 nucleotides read TGTGCCAGCAGTTGGACAGGGGCTACCACTGAAGCTTTCTTT.

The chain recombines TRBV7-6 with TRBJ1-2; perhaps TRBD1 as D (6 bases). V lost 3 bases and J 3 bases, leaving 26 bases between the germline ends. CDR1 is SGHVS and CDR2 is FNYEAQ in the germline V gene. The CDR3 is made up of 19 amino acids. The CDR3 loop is CASSFPRGFSGARHYGYTF. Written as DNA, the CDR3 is TGTGCCAGCAGCTTCCCCCGGGGATTCTCGGGGGCGCGACACTATGGCTACACCTTC.

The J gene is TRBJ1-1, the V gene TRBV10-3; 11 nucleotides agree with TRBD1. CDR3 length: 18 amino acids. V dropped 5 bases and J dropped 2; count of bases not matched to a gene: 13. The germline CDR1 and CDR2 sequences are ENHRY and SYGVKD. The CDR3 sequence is CAISPNSGQGVDNTEAFF. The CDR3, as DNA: TGTGCCATCAGTCCGAATTCGGGACAGGGGGTGGATAACACTGAAGCTTTCTTT.

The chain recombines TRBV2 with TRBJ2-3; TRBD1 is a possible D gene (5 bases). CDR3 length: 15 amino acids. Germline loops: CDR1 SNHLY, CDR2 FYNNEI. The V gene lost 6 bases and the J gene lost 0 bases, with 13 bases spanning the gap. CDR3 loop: CASSLDRASTDTQYF. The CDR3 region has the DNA TGTGCCAGCAGCTTAGACAGAGCTAGCACAGATACGCAGTATTTT.

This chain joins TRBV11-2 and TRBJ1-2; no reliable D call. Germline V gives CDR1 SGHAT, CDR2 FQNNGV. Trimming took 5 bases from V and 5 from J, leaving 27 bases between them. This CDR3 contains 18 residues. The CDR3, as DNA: TGTGCCAGCAGCCCCACCCCAGATGATGGGGAGCTAAGGTATGGCTACACCTTC. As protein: CASSPTPDDGELRYGYTF.

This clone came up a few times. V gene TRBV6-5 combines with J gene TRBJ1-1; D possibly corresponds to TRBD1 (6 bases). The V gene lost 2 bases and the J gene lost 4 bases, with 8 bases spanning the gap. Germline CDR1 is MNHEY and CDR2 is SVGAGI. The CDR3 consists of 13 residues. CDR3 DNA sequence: TGTGCCAGCAGTTACGACAGGTTCACTGAAGCTTTCTTT. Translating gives CASSYDRFTEAFF.

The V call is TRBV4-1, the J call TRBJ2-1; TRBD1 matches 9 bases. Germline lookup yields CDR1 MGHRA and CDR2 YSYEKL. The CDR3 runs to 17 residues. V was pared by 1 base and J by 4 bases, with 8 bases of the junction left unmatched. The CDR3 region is CASSQASRDRVYNEQFF. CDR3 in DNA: TGCGCCAGCAGCCAAGCTTCCCGGGACAGGGTTTACAATGAGCAGTTCTTC.

CDR3 amino acids: CASSLEATSSYNEQFF. The CDR3 DNA is TGCGCCAGCAGCTTGGAGGCTACGAGCTCCTACAATGAGCAGTTCTTC. The chain joins TRBV5-1 to TRBJ2-1; D ambiguous. Germline V gives CDR1 SGHRS, CDR2 YFSETQ. CDR3 length: 16 amino acids. V lost 0 bases to trimming and J lost 0 bases, with 10 bases between them.

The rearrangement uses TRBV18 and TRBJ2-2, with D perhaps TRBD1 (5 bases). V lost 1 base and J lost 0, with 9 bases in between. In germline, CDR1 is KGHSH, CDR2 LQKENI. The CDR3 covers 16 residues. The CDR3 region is CASSPLSRANTGELFF. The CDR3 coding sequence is TGTGCCAGCTCACCACTGAGCAGGGCGAACACCGGGGAGCTGTTTTTT.

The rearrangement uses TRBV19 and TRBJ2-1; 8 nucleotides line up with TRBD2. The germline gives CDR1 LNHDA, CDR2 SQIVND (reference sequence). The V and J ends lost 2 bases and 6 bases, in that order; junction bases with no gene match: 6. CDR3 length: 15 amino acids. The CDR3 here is CASSITGTRGNEQFF. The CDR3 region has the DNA TGTGCCAGTAGTATAACCGGGACTAGAGGCAATGAGCAGTTCTTC.

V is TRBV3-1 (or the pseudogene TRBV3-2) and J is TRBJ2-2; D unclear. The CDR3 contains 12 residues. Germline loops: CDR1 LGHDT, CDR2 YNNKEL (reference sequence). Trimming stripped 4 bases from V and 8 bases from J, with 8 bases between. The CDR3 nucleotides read TGTGCCAGCAGCCTCCTTGGTGGGGAGCTGTTTTTT. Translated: CASSLLGGELFF.

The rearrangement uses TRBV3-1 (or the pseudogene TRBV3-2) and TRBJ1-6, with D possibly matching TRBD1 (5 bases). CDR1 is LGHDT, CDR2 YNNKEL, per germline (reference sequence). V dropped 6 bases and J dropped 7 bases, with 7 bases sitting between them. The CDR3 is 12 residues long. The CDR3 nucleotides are TGTGCCAGCAGTTACAGGAATTCACCCCTCCACTTT. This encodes CASSYRNSPLHF.

In DNA form, the CDR3 reads TGTGCCAGCGCTACGGCAGCCTCTAGCACAGATACGCAGTATTTT. The encoded protein is CASATAASSTDTQYF. This chain connects TRBV3-1 (or the pseudogene TRBV3-2) to TRBJ2-3; D call uncertain. Germline V CDR1 and CDR2: LGHDT, YNNKEL (reference sequence). The CDR3 extends over 15 amino acids. Trimming removed 8 bases from V and 0 bases from J, with 15 bases in between.

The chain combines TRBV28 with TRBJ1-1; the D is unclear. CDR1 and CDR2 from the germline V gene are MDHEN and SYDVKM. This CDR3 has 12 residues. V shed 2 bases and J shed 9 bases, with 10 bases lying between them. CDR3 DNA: TGTGCCAGCAGTTTAAAGGCAGGCCAAGCTTTCTTT. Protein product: CASSLKAGQAFF.

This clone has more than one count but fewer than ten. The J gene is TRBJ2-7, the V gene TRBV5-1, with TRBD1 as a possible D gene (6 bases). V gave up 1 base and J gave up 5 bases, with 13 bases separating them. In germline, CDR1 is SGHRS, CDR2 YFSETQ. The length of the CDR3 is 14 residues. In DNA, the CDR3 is TGCGCCAGCAGCTTGTCGACAGGTACCGACGAGCAGTACTTC. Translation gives CASSLSTGTDEQYF.

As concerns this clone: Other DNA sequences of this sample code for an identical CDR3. The CDR3 nucleotides read TGTGCCAGCAGCTACCGACCGGGACTAGCGGGCCAAGAGACCCAGTACTTC. Translated, it gives CASSYRPGLAGQETQYF. This chain links TRBV7-2 with TRBJ2-5; 12 nucleotides agree with TRBD2. V shed 4 bases and J 1 base; nucleotides not matched to a gene: 7. CDR1 and CDR2 from the germline V gene are SGHTA and FQGNSA. The CDR3 has 17 residues. The full variable domain, completed using reference TRBV7-2 and TRBJ2-5, is GAGVSQSPSNKVTEKGKDVELRCDPISGHTALYWYRQSLGQGLEFLIYFQGNSAPDKSGLPSDRFSAERTGGSVSTLTIQRTQQEDSAVYLCASSYRPGLAGQETQYFGPGTRLLVL.

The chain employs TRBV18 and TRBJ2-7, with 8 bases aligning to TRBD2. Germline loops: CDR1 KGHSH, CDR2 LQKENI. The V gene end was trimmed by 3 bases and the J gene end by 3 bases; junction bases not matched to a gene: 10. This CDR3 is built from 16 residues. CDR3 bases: TGTGCCAGCTCACCCCGGGAGGGGGGGGCGGTCTACGAGCAGTACTTC. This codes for CASSPREGGAVYEQYF.

The CDR3 sequence is CASSQDTGLSGNTIYF. In DNA form, the CDR3 reads TGCGCCAGCAGCCAAGATACAGGCCTCTCTGGAAACACCATATATTTT. This rearrangement joins TRBV5-1 to TRBJ1-3; D is perhaps TRBD1 (5 bases). Trimming removed 4 bases at V and 0 bases at J, with 14 bases between. This CDR3 is 16 amino acids long. Germline CDR1 is SGHRS and CDR2 is YFSETQ. Full variable domain (outside the CDR3, taken from reference TRBV5-1 and TRBJ1-3): KAGVTQTPRYLIKTRGQQVTLSCSPISGHRSVSWYQQTPGQGLQFLFEYFSETQRNKGNFPGRFSGRQFSNSRSEMNVSTLELGDSALYLCASSQDTGLSGNTIYFGEGSWLTVV.

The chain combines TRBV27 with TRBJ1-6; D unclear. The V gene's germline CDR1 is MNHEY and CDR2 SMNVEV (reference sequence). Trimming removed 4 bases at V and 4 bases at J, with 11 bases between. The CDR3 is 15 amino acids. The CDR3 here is CASSSPTEYNSPLHF. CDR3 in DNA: TGTGCCAGCAGTTCTCCTACAGAGTATAATTCACCCCTCCACTTT.

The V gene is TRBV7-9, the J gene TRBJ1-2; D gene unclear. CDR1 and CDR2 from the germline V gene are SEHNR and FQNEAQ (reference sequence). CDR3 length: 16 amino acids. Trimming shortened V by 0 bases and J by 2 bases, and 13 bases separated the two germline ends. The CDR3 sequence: CASSLAPVGPNYGYTF. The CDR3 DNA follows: TGTGCCAGCAGCTTAGCTCCGGTAGGGCCAAACTATGGCTACACCTTC.